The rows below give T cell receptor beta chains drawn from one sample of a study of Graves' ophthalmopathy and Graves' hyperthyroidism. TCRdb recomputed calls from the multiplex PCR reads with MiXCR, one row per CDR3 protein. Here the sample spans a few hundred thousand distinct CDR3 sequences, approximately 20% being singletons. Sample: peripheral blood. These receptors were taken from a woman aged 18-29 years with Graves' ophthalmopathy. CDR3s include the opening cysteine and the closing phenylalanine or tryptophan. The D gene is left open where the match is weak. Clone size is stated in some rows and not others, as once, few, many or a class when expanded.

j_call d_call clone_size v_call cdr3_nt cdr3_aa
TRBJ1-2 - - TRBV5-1 TGCGCCAGCAGAGCCTTATATTGGGGCCAAGGACAGGGCTACACCTTC CASRALYWGQGQGYTF
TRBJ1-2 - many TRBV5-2 TGTGCCAGCAAGTTGGGAAGGGGGGACTATGGCTACACCTTC CASKLGRGDYGYTF
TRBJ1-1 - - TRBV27 TGTGCCAGCAGTTTAGACAGCCCACCTATCACTGAAGCTTTCTTT CASSLDSPPITEAFF
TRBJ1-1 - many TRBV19 TGTGCCAGTAGCGACCTGAAAGGCAGAACAGGGCTCGCTGAAGCTTTCTTT CASSDLKGRTGLAEAFF
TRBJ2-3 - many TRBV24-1 TGTGCCACCAGTGATTCCACGGAACCCACAGATACGCAGTATTTT CATSDSTEPTDTQYF
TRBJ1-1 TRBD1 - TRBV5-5 TGTGCCAGCAGCTTCCCCAGGGACAGGGAGGACACTGAAGCTTTCTTT CASSFPRDREDTEAFF
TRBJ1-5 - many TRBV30 TGTGCCTGGGGGGCAGGGGAGGTGGGCAATCAGCCCCAGCATTTT CAWGAGEVGNQPQHF
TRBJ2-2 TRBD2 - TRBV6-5 TGTGCCAGCAGTTACGCGGGGGGCGGTTACGGGGAGCTGTTTTTT CASSYAGGGYGELFF
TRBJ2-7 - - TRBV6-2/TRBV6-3 TGTGCCAGCGCGCAGCGAGATCCCTACGAGCAGTACTTC CASAQRDPYEQYF
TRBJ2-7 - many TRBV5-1 TGCGCCAGCAGCTTGGCAACAGGGCATCCCTACGAGCAGTACTTC CASSLATGHPYEQYF
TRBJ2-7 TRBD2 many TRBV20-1 TGCAGTGCTAGATGGGAGGGGATCGAGCAGTACTTC CSARWEGIEQYF
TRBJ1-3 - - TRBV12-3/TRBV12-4 TGTGCCAGCAGTTCGAGAGACAGCCGCGGAAACACCATATATTTT CASSSRDSRGNTIYF
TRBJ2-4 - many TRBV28 TGTGCCAGCAGTTATAGACAGGCCGGTCGGGGGAACATTCAGTACTTC CASSYRQAGRGNIQYF
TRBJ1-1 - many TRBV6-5 TGTGCCAGCAGTTACTCGCCCCACGGGAACACTGAAGCTTTCTTT CASSYSPHGNTEAFF
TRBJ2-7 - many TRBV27 TGTGCCAGCAGTTTACAGTTGGGGACGCCCTACGAGCAGTACTTC CASSLQLGTPYEQYF
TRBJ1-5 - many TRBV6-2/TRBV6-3 TGTGCCAGCACCCTACAGGGCGCGAACCAGCCCCAGCATTTT CASTLQGANQPQHF
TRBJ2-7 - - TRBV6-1 TGTGCCTCGCACCTTGGAGGGGCCTACGAGCAGTACTTC CASHLGGAYEQYF
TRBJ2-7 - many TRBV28 TGTGCCAGCAGTTTACGCGGGACGGGGGAGCAGTACTTC CASSLRGTGEQYF
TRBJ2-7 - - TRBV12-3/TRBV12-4 TGTGCCAGCACCCAGGGCAGGGACGAGCAGTACTTC CASTQGRDEQYF
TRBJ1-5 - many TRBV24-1 TGTGCCACCTCGCTCCCTGGCAATCAGCCCCAGCATTTT CATSLPGNQPQHF
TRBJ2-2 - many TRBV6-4 TGTGCCAGCAATCCCCTTTTTTTAGCCGGGACACCCCCCACCGGGGAGCTGTTTTTT CASNPLFLAGTPPTGELFF
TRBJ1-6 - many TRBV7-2 TGTGCCAGCAGCCTACAGGGTCCACCCCTCCACTTT CASSLQGPPLHF
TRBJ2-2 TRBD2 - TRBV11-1 TGTGCCAGCAGCGGCCGGACTAGCGGCCCGAACACCGGGGAGCTGTTTTTT CASSGRTSGPNTGELFF
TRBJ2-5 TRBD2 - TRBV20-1 TGCAGTGCTAGACCGACTAGCGGGAGCTGGGAGACCCAGTACTTC CSARPTSGSWETQYF
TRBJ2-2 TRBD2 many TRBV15 TGTGCCAGCAGACTAGCGAGAAACACCGGGGAGCTGTTTTTT CASRLARNTGELFF
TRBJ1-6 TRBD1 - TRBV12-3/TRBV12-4 TGTGCCAGCAACCCCCAGGGGGCAGGTAATTCACCCCTCCACTTT CASNPQGAGNSPLHF
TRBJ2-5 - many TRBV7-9 TGTGCCAGCAGTCCGAGGGAGTCAGAGACCCAGTACTTC CASSPRESETQYF
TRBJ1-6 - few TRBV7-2 TGTGCCAGCAGCCCGCTCTCTGCCTCACCCCTCCACTTT CASSPLSASPLHF